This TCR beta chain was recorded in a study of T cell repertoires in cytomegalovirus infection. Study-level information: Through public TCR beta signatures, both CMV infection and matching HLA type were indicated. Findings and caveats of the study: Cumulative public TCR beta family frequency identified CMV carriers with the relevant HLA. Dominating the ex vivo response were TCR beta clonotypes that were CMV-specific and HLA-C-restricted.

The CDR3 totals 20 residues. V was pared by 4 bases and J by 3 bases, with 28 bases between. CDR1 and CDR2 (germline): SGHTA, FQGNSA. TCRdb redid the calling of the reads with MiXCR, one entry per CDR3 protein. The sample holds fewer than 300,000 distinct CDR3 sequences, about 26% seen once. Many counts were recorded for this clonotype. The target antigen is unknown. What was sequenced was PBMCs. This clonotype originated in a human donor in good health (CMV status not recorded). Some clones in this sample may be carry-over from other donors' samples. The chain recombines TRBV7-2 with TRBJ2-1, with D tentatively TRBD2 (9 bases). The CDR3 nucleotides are TGTGCCAGCAGCTCACCGACAGGGGTGCCCCAAGCGGGAGGCTACAATGAGCAGTTCTTC. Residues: CASSSPTGVPQAGGYNEQFF.